The rows below give T cell receptor beta chains drawn from one sample of a study of T cell changes during pregnancy in multiple sclerosis. Measured with immunoSEQ multiplex PCR; TCRdb has only the in-frame clones, and not every one. The sample carries around 35,000 clones, 80% to 95% recorded once. The sequenced material came from PBMCs (not recorded whether the cells were cultured). These receptors came from a female donor with multiple sclerosis, enrolled in a pregnancy study. CDR3s include the opening cysteine and the closing phenylalanine or tryptophan. Each record gives: clone size, V gene, J gene, D gene, CDR3 DNA, CDR3 protein. A D gene is named only where the DNA matches it firmly. A row's size may be missing; if present it is once, few, many or a size class.

>-|TRBV14|TRBJ2-7|-
TGTGCCAGCAGCCTTTTCGGACAGACCTACGAGCAGTACTTC
CASSLFGQTYEQYF
>-|TRBV4-1|TRBJ2-5|TRBD1
TGCGCCAGCAGCCAAGAGTTGGCAGGGGGCTTGGGGGAGACCCAGTACTTC
CASSQELAGGLGETQYF
>-|TRBV7-3|TRBJ2-3|TRBD2
TGTGCCAGCAGCCCGACTAGCGGGAGTGTTGGAGATACGCAGTATTTT
CASSPTSGSVGDTQYF
>once|TRBV7-2|TRBJ2-1|-
TGTGCCAGCACCTTAGGTCGGGGGAGCTCCTACAATGAGCAGTTCTTC
CASTLGRGSSYNEQFF
>-|TRBV7-9|TRBJ2-3|-
TGTGCCAGCAGCACCATGACCTTAGATACGCAGTATTTT
CASSTMTLDTQYF
>-|TRBV10-3|TRBJ2-7|TRBD1
TGTGCCATCAGACAGGGGTACGAGCAGTACTTC
CAIRQGYEQYF
>-|TRBV30|TRBJ2-7|-
TGTGCCTGGAGTGTACTGTGGGGCGATTACCACGAGCAGTACTTC
CAWSVLWGDYHEQYF
>-|TRBV7-9|TRBJ2-1|-
TGTGCCAGCAGCGCGCCCTCCTACAATGAGCAGTTCTTC
CASSAPSYNEQFF
>medium-sized|TRBV6-1|TRBJ1-1|-
TGTGCCACCGACGACAGATTGGGACTCCGAGCTTTCTTT
CATDDRLGLRAFF
>-|TRBV5-6|TRBJ2-7|-
TGTGCCAGCAGTGACAGGCACCGCGAGCAGTACTTC
CASSDRHREQYF
>-|TRBV19|TRBJ2-6|TRBD1
TGTGCCAGTAGTATGGGGACAGTCCGCGACCCTGGGGCCAACGTCCTGACTTTC
CASSMGTVRDPGANVLTF
>once|TRBV27|TRBJ1-1|-
TGTGCCAGCAGTTTAAAAGGGGGAGTTACTGAAGCTTTCTTT
CASSLKGGVTEAFF
>-|TRBV6-5|TRBJ1-3|TRBD1
TGTGCCAGCAGGCGGGACAGGACACTAGACACCATATATTTT
CASRRDRTLDTIYF
>-|TRBV28|TRBJ1-5|-
TGTGCCAGCAGCCCCGGGGGGGCAAACGGTCAGCCCCAGCATTTT
CASSPGGANGQPQHF
>-|TRBV5-5|TRBJ2-7|TRBD2
TGTGCCAGCAGCTTGTTAGGGACTAGCGGTCTCTACGAGCAGTACTTC
CASSLLGTSGLYEQYF
>few|TRBV7-2|TRBJ1-1|-
TGTGCCAGCAGCTTAGGTCCATTGAACACTGAAGCTTTCTTT
CASSLGPLNTEAFF
>-|TRBV5-6|TRBJ1-5|TRBD1
TGTGCCAGCAGCTCTTACAGGGGGGGCAATCAGCCCCAGCATTTT
CASSSYRGGNQPQHF
>-|TRBV18|TRBJ2-5|-
TGTGCCAGCTCACCAACGCGACTAACGAAGCCTATGCAAGAGACCCAGTACTTC
CASSPTRLTKPMQETQYF
>-|TRBV5-6|TRBJ2-2|-
TGTGCCAGCAGCTTGGACCAGGGGGGACCCGGGGAGCTGTTTTTT
CASSLDQGGPGELFF
>-|TRBV5-1|TRBJ2-7|-
TGCGCCAGCAGCTTGGACGGAATAAATTACTACGAGCAGTACTTC
CASSLDGINYYEQYF
>-|TRBV9|TRBJ2-5|TRBD2
TGTGCCAGCAGCGTAGGTCCCACTAGCGGGATACAAGAGACCCAGTACTTC
CASSVGPTSGIQETQYF
>-|TRBV7-3|TRBJ2-5|-
TGTGCCAGCAGCTTAAAGAAACCCACCTTACAAGAGACCCAGTACTTC
CASSLKKPTLQETQYF
>-|TRBV30|TRBJ1-1|-
TGTGCCTGGAGTTATGGGGGGCGAGCTGAAGCTTTCTTT
CAWSYGGRAEAFF
>-|TRBV5-1|TRBJ2-7|-
TGCGCCAGCAGTCTGGACAATTACGAGCAGTACTTC
CASSLDNYEQYF
>-|TRBV27|TRBJ2-5|-
TGTGCCAGCAGTCCGGGTGATTGGGAGGTTAGAGAGACCCAGTACTTC
CASSPGDWEVRETQYF
>once|TRBV6-1|TRBJ2-7|TRBD1
TGTGCCAGCAGTGAAGCCCCGACAGGGGGCTACGAGCAGTACTTC
CASSEAPTGGYEQYF
>-|TRBV5-4|TRBJ1-3|TRBD1
TGTGCCAGCAGCCGCCCTCCGGGACAGGGCCCTGGAAACACCATATATTTT
CASSRPPGQGPGNTIYF
>-|TRBV5-5|TRBJ2-7|TRBD2
TGTGCCAGCAACTCCCCGGGACTAGGCTACGAGCAGTACTTC
CASNSPGLGYEQYF
>-|TRBV9|TRBJ2-2|-
TGTGCCAGCAGCGTAGTATCCCTAGCGTACACGAACACCGGGGAGCTGTTTTTT
CASSVVSLAYTNTGELFF
>-|TRBV7-2|TRBJ1-2|TRBD1
TGTGCCAGCAGCTTAACCGGACAGGGGAGATATGGCTACACCTTC
CASSLTGQGRYGYTF
>-|TRBV5-4|TRBJ2-5|TRBD2
TGTGCCAGCAGCTTGCGGTCTAGCGGGAGTGGGGAGACCCAGTACTTC
CASSLRSSGSGETQYF
>-|TRBV27|TRBJ1-3|-
TGTGCCAGCAGCAGGACTTCAGGGAAAAGTAACACCATATATTTT
CASSRTSGKSNTIYF
>-|TRBV11-3|TRBJ1-3|-
TGTGCCAGCAGCTTATCGACAGCCTCTGGAAACACCATATATTTT
CASSLSTASGNTIYF
>-|TRBV7-9|TRBJ2-2|-
TGTGCCAGCAGCCGGAGGGTCGGCCAGAACACCGGGGAGCTGTTTTTT
CASSRRVGQNTGELFF
>-|TRBV5-6|TRBJ2-2|TRBD1
TGTGCCAGCAGCCAGCAGGACAGGGGGGTCACCGGGGAGCTGTTTTTT
CASSQQDRGVTGELFF
>once|TRBV7-7|TRBJ2-7|-
TGTGCCAGCAGCTTACGTCCCGACGGGAACTACGAGCAGTACTTC
CASSLRPDGNYEQYF
>once|TRBV19|TRBJ1-5|-
TGTGCCAGTAGCGGACGGGACAATCAGCCCCAGCATTTT
CASSGRDNQPQHF
>few|TRBV13|TRBJ2-7|-
TGTGCCAGCAGAGCTCGGGCCTATTGGGAGCAGTACTTC
CASRARAYWEQYF
>-|TRBV6-1|TRBJ1-5|TRBD1
TGTGCCAGCAGTTCCCAGGGGGCTCAGGGGCAGCCCCAGCATTTT
CASSSQGAQGQPQHF
>few|TRBV6-1|TRBJ2-7|TRBD1
TGTGCCAGCAGTGAGGGACAGGGGGAGTTCTACGAGCAGTACTTC
CASSEGQGEFYEQYF